One T cell receptor (beta chain) is described in this entry. The specificity of this receptor is unknown. Base qualities are missing; no much larger clone stands one base away. V ends up 0 bases short and J 4 bases short, with an unmatched junction base count of 4. CDR1 and CDR2 are drawn from the germline V gene: SGHRS, YFSETQ. From cysteine to phenylalanine, the CDR3 is 16 amino acids long. Only the CDR3 portion is preserved as DNA: 48 bases, with reading frame beginning at the first base. In the paper's terms, the time point label means: baseline before first vaccination. Explained via the paper, the treatment or condition label denotes: meningococcal conjugate vaccine given as trial control. The vaccinee samples were drawn from two UK trials, COV001 and COV002, one of which was a single-blind randomized controlled phase 2/3 trial testing AZD1222 (ChAdOx1 nCoV-19) in healthy adults. For TCRbeta chain sequencing, PBMC samples were collected from trial participants at day 0 and at day 28 after the second dose.

This sample was taken from a study of T cell responses to AZD1222 COVID-19 vaccine listed by TCRdb under 2021. The study in broad terms: A total of 233 trial participants underwent TCR sequencing, of whom some 210 received two doses of AZD1222 and approximately 25 received two doses of the MenACWY control vaccine. Enrollment into the trials was organized by age into subgroups of 18-55, 56-69 and 70-plus years, and those subgroups contained about 160, 30 and 59 TCR-sequenced participants, respectively. What the work shows at the level of the full study, not this receptor alone: In the small 56-69-year group, the increase in depth fell short of significance, most likely because of low power. Conclusions about previously exposed vaccinees were limited because only six or seven AZD1222 recipients were SARS-CoV-2 seropositive at baseline. Reportedly, close to half of the unique spike-specific TCRs recognized epitopes lying outside the regions that are mutated in the B.1.351 and B.1.1.7 variants. Because no samples from the day 14 peak response were available, repertoires could be characterized only after the peak T cell response. The vaccine-associated CD4 TCRs covered the entire spike protein, and the dominant responses fell in regions 160-218 and 743-854. Participants were mostly white British, with more females than males. The authors suggested clonal diversity may have been underestimated. A significant rise in spike-specific TCR breadth and depth was observed after two AZD1222 doses relative to day 0 and relative to MenACWY recipients.

The CDR3 regions of human TCRbeta chains were analyzed by immunosequencing. In the authors' own workflow: TCRs in the repertoires were matched against a reference library of SARS-CoV-2-specific TCRs that had been generated with the MIRA antigen-specificity platform. Breadth was defined as the fraction of unique TCRs that were SARS-CoV-2-associated, and depth was defined as the fraction of total T cells that were SARS-CoV-2-associated. Each spike-specific TCR was assigned to its reactive spike region and to a CD4 or CD8 class using the MIRA data. Log10-transformed breadth and depth values were compared by one-way ANOVA with Sidak's multiple comparisons tests. TCRdb took over this immuneACCESS table, retaining in-frame rearrangements with V and J assigned. Such tables are incomplete; in checked studies, under half of the missing clones stem from an unresolved V gene, and the remainder is unexplained. The V and J calls and clone size are taken from that table; D and trimming were inferred from the DNA. Present in this sample are about 160,000 clones, roughly 94% of which were seen just once. Roughly 4.4% of the sample belongs to the ten largest clones.

This TCR was sampled from an adult in good health. The V and J genes are TRBV5-1 and TRBJ1-6, with TRBD1 identical over 7 junction bases. The specimen comprised peripheral blood, sampled on day 0 of MenACWY control vaccination. The CDR3 reads as follows: CASSLEGRGYNSPLHF. The sequenced DNA: TGCGCCAGCAGCTTGGAGGGCAGGGGGTATAATTCACCCCTCCACTTT.